This passage covers 24 T cell receptor beta chains from one sample sequenced in a study of CD8 T cells in ankylosing spondylitis. TCRdb fed the 5' RACE reads into MiXCR, producing one record per CDR3 protein. This sample has about 500,000 distinct CDR3 sequences, with over 9.5% found just once. Broader study findings: A motif in TCR beta, a set of seven to nine highly homologous variants, appeared characteristic of ankylosing spondylitis blood.

These receptors have no known antigen. The specimen was blood, either unsorted or a sorted T cell fraction (not recorded which). The receptors derive from a male donor with ankylosing spondylitis.

The chain recombines TRBV21-1 with TRBJ2-1; the table's D call of TRBD1 was not tested on the DNA. TRBV21-1 is classified as a pseudogene. This CDR3 has 17 residues. The CDR3 loop is CASSKDWDNTKYNEQFF. The CDR3 DNA follows: TGTGCCAGCAGCAAAGATTGGGACAATACGAAGTACAATGAGCAGTTCTTC.

In its sample, this clonotype was seen a few times. The rearrangement joins TRBV12-3 or TRBV12-4 to TRBJ2-2, with TRBD2 identical over 7 bases. The V and J ends lost 7 bases and 5 bases, in that order; junction bases with no gene match: 4. The CDR3 totals 13 residues. The CDR3 nucleotides are TGTGCCAGCACGCGGCGGGAGACCGGGGAGCTGTTTTTT. Its translation is CASTRRETGELFF.

The chain employs TRBV20-1 and TRBJ1-6, with 7 bases aligning to TRBD1. The CDR3 loop spans 13 amino acids. Germline V gene data show CDR1 as DFQATT and CDR2 as SNEGSKA (reference sequence). V shed 1 base and J 8 bases; nucleotides not matched to a gene: 2. The DNA of the CDR3 is TGCAGTGCTAGAGGGGACAGCTATTCACCCCTCCACTTT. This codes for CSARGDSYSPLHF.

CDR3 DNA sequence: TGTGCCAGCAGCCCTGTTTCTAGCGGGAGGTACGAGCAGTACTTC. Its translation: CASSPVSSGRYEQYF. This sequence joins TRBV3-1 and TRBJ2-7, with 11 bases lining up with TRBD2. V lost 4 bases, J lost 4 bases, and 6 bases stayed unmatched. This CDR3 comprises 15 residues. Germline CDR1 LGHDT, CDR2 YNNKEL (reference sequence).

This clonotype was seen more than once but under ten times. The chain is built from TRBV6-1 and TRBJ1-1; D possibly corresponds to TRBD1 (5 bases). This CDR3 is built from 14 residues. The germline CDR1 and CDR2 sequences are MNHNS and SASEGT. V was pared by 6 bases and J by 4 bases, with 15 bases between. CDR3 sequence (DNA): TGTGCCAGCAGCCAAACAGGCTGGGGCACTGAAGCTTTCTTT. Amino acid sequence: CASSQTGWGTEAFF.

The rearrangement uses TRBV20-1 and TRBJ2-1; 13 positions match TRBD2. The junction had 4 bases not matched to a gene; V was cut back by 5 bases and J by 6 bases. Looked up from germline, CDR1 is DFQATT and CDR2 is SNEGSKA (reference sequence). This CDR3 region has 14 residues. The CDR3 DNA is TGCAGTGCTTCCGGGACTAGCGGGACCAATGAGCAGTTCTTC. Protein sequence: CSASGTSGTNEQFF.

This chain joins TRBV7-9 and TRBJ1-3, with 9 nucleotides matching TRBD1. V shed 5 bases, J shed 6 bases, and the junction held 5 bases outside the gene matches. The CDR3 runs 14 residues. CDR1 and CDR2 from the germline V gene are SEHNR and FQNEAQ (reference sequence). The CDR3 DNA reads TGTGCCAGCAGCCGCACAGGGGGCGCAAACACCATATATTTT. It codes for CASSRTGGANTIYF.

This clonotype occurred many times. The chain has TRBV29-1 and TRBJ2-5, with TRBD2 matching 14 bases. Losses at the gene ends were 7 bases for V and 4 bases for J; bases not matched to a gene: 8. Germline-derived CDR1 and CDR2 are SQVTM and ANQGSEA. This CDR3 is 15 amino acids long. CDR3 bases: TGCAGCGGTGGGACTAGCGGGAGTATCGGAGAGACCCAGTACTTC. This encodes CSGGTSGSIGETQYF.

This clonotype was seen at least ten times. This chain links TRBV20-1 with TRBJ2-3; no clear D gene. Trimming stripped 1 base from V and 1 base from J, with 9 bases between. Germline CDR1 reads DFQATT; CDR2 reads SNEGSKA (reference sequence). The CDR3 loop spans 14 amino acids. CDR3 amino acids: CSARAEVGTDTQYF. CDR3 sequence (DNA): TGCAGTGCTAGAGCGGAAGTGGGCACAGATACGCAGTATTTT.

There are many counts of this clonotype. The chain links TRBV5-1 to TRBJ2-1, with 11 bases lining up with TRBD2. CDR3 length: 14 amino acids. The V segment lost 7 bases and the J segment 4 bases; nucleotides outside the gene matches: 4. CDR1 and CDR2 from the germline V gene are SGHRS and YFSETQ. The chain's CDR3 is CASRSGRAYNEQFF. The CDR3, as DNA: TGCGCCAGCCGTAGCGGGAGGGCTTACAATGAGCAGTTCTTC.

This clonotype appeared many times. The chain has TRBV5-6 and TRBJ1-5; D might be TRBD1 (5 bases). The germline V gene has CDR1 SGHDT and CDR2 YYEEEE. This CDR3 is built from 14 residues. Trimming pared 1 base from V and 7 bases from J, leaving 12 bases between. The CDR3 protein is CASSLSGGTQPQHF. The CDR3 DNA sequence: TGTGCCAGCAGCTTGAGTGGGGGGACGCAGCCCCAGCATTTT.

This clonotype was recorded at least ten times. The chain employs TRBV12-3 or TRBV12-4 and TRBJ2-4; weak D call: TRBD1 (5 bases). V was shortened by 4 bases and J by 0 bases, with 16 bases between the two germline ends. The CDR3 consists of 17 residues. The CDR3 DNA follows: TGTGCCAGCAGTTCCCTAATGGGGCCCTTAGCCAAAAACATTCAGTACTTC. It specifies CASSSLMGPLAKNIQYF.

This sequence joins TRBV15 and TRBJ2-1; D is perhaps TRBD2 (5 bases). Looked up from germline, CDR1 is LNHNV and CDR2 is YYDKDF (reference sequence). Trimming removed 0 bases from V and 3 bases from J, with 9 bases in between. The CDR3 runs to 15 residues. CDR3 sequence (DNA): TGTGCCACCAGCAGAGATAGCGCTAGCTACAATGAGCAGTTCTTC. It yields the protein CATSRDSASYNEQFF.

There are many counts of this clonotype. The chain recombines TRBV5-1 with TRBJ1-1; perhaps TRBD1 as D (5 bases). The CDR3 consists of 15 residues. The V end lost 3 bases, the J end lost 3 bases, and 15 bases lay between the germline ends. The germline CDR1 and CDR2 sequences are SGHRS and YFSETQ. The CDR3 sequence: CASSYGTGRDTEAFF. The CDR3 DNA reads as TGCGCCAGCAGCTACGGGACCGGCCGGGACACTGAAGCTTTCTTT.

This rearrangement joins TRBV18 to TRBJ2-1; D is undetermined. Germline V CDR1 and CDR2: KGHSH, LQKENI. Trimming removed 0 bases from V and 1 base from J, with 7 bases in between. The CDR3 sequence is 15 residues long. The CDR3 spells CASSPPAQSYNEQFF. CDR3 DNA: TGTGCCAGCTCACCACCGGCACAGTCCTACAATGAGCAGTTCTTC.

Comment on this clonotype: A much larger clone is a single base away; this may be a read error. This chain uses TRBV4-1 with TRBJ1-4; D unclear. CDR3 length: 14 amino acids. V was cut by 0 bases and J by 11 bases, with 13 bases left in between. Germline lookup yields CDR1 MGHRA and CDR2 YSYEKL. The CDR3 reads CASSQDRLGRKLFF. The CDR3 DNA follows: TGCGCCAGCAGCCAAGATCGACTAGGCCGGAAACTGTTTTTT.

This clonotype was observed a few times. The V gene is TRBV27, the J gene TRBJ1-2; D may be TRBD1 (5 bases). The CDR3 is made up of 14 amino acids. V dropped 6 bases and J dropped 4 bases, with 15 bases sitting between them. Germline CDR1 MNHEY, CDR2 SMNVEV (reference sequence). The CDR3 spells CASRENRQPYGYTF. DNA for the CDR3: TGTGCCAGCAGGGAAAACAGACAGCCCTATGGCTACACCTTC.

The chain joins TRBV7-9 to TRBJ1-5; TRBD1 matches at 8 bases. Germline V lookup: CDR1 SEHNR, CDR2 FQNEAQ (reference sequence). The CDR3 runs 17 residues. Losses at the gene ends were 4 bases for V and 4 bases for J; bases not matched to a gene: 12. CDR3 sequence reads: CASSSGRQGTNNQPQHF. The CDR3, as DNA: TGTGCCAGCAGCTCGGGCCGACAGGGGACAAATAATCAGCCCCAGCATTTT.

In this sample, this clonotype turned up many times. This rearrangement joins TRBV29-1 to TRBJ1-3; D uncertain. This CDR3 contains 14 residues. Germline CDR1 is SQVTM and CDR2 is ANQGSEA. V was shortened by 3 bases and J by 0 bases, with 9 bases between the two germline ends. The CDR3 spells CSVEDGSSGNTIYF. In DNA, the CDR3 is TGCAGCGTTGAGGACGGAAGCTCTGGAAACACCATATATTTT.

This rearrangement joins TRBV24-1 to TRBJ2-5; D unclear. V lost 5 bases, J lost 0 bases, and 6 bases lay in between. Germline V CDR1 and CDR2: KGHDR, SFDVKD. The CDR3 runs 13 residues. CDR3 protein: CATSGLNQETQYF. In DNA, the CDR3 is TGTGCCACCAGTGGTCTCAACCAAGAGACCCAGTACTTC.

The V call is TRBV12-3 or TRBV12-4, the J call TRBJ2-3; maybe TRBD1 (7 bases). V lost 3 bases and J lost 10, with 11 bases in between. The CDR3 is 12 amino acids. As DNA, the CDR3 is TGTGCCAGCAGTTTCTCAGGGGGGCCGCAGTATTTT. Encoded protein: CASSFSGGPQYF.

This clonotype was seen at least ten times. The chain uses TRBV15 and TRBJ2-1, with D tentatively TRBD2 (6 bases). The CDR3 runs 15 residues. V lost 7 bases and J 1 base, leaving 14 bases between the germline ends. Germline assignment: CDR1 LNHNV and CDR2 YYDKDF (reference sequence). CDR3 residues: CATNPRRGSYNEQFF. In nucleotides, the CDR3 is TGTGCCACCAACCCCCGTCGGGGGTCCTACAATGAGCAGTTCTTC.

The chain combines TRBV5-6 with TRBJ1-2, with 8 nucleotides matching TRBD1. The V and J ends lost 4 bases and 3 bases, in that order; junction bases with no gene match: 8. Germline assignment: CDR1 SGHDT and CDR2 YYEEEE. The CDR3 is 15 residues long. The CDR3 spells CASSHTGGYDYGYTF. The CDR3 DNA is TGTGCCAGCAGCCATACAGGGGGGTATGACTATGGCTACACCTTC.

The V gene is TRBV7-2, the J gene TRBJ2-5; possible D gene TRBD2, 5 bases. The CDR3 consists of 17 residues. Trimming removed 1 base at V and 2 bases at J, with 17 bases between. The germline V gene encodes CDR1 SGHTA and CDR2 FQGNSA. As DNA, the CDR3 is TGTGCCAGCAGCTTAGGGGTTGGCGGGCCCACACAAGAGACCCAGTACTTC. Translating gives CASSLGVGGPTQETQYF.